This T cell receptor (beta chain) was sequenced during a study of immune evolution from preneoplasia to lung adenocarcinoma. Between 2014 and 2017, patients underwent resection in Japan or China. Two lung cancer pathologists independently confirmed each histologic diagnosis. Overall study findings and caveats: Top clone frequencies peaked in normal lung, apparently declining through invasive adenocarcinoma. Clonality was highest in normal lung, lower in later-stage lesions apparently.

About this clone: Its antigen remains unidentified.

The germline V and J ends were trimmed by 1 base and 9 bases, with 7 bases remaining between them. The CDR3 runs 12 residues. The germline V gene has CDR1 SGHDN and CDR2 FVKESK. The method was immunoSEQ multiplex PCR; TCRdb's version includes in-frame clones alone and lacks a portion of them. The sample holds about 8,000 clones; approximately 78% are singletons and the top ten take 6.5% to 9%. The sequencing sample was made of FFPE adjacent normal lung tissue. This receptor was taken from a person aged 70 to 85 with lung adenocarcinoma. The chain links TRBV14 to TRBJ1-5; possible D gene TRBD1, 5 bases. The chain's CDR3 is CASSQGGAPQHF. For the CDR3, the DNA is TGTGCCAGCAGCCAAGGCGGGGCGCCCCAGCATTTT.